This entry concerns a single TCR beta chain. The antigen is not known. These data come from a study of cytomegalovirus exposure and HLA in healthy donors. This CDR3 region has 16 residues. Germline V lookup: CDR1 SGHRS, CDR2 YFSETQ. The V gene lost 4 bases and the J gene lost 5 bases, with 20 bases spanning the gap. The PCR was carried out with 60 Vbeta primers and 13 Jbeta primers. Method: immunoSEQ multiplex PCR; TCRdb's copy keeps in-frame clones and lacks some. This table holds 150,000 to 160,000 clones, 70% to 80% found once. General study points: Earlier analysis yielded a pattern in which most TCR beta V segments were productive about 90% or about 30% of the time. Upon later analysis, TCR association rates were observed to vary by HLA locus, being highest for DRB1 and lowest for HLA-C.

The rearrangement joins TRBV5-1 to TRBJ2-3, with TRBD1 as a possible D gene (6 bases). The sample consisted of PBMCs. The receptor was isolated from a man aged 30 to 39 in good health and CMV-seropositive. The CDR3 coding sequence is TGCGCCAGCAGCCTGAGGGGGAGTGAAATGGGAGATACGCAGTATTTT. This gives the protein CASSLRGSEMGDTQYF.